This T cell receptor beta chain is drawn from a study of blood T cell repertoires in COVID-19 (dated by TCRdb to the early 2020s). Describing the broader study: Collaborator samples came from the United States, Italy and Spain and covered acute and convalescent phases of COVID-19. The material from the prospective study consisted of cDNA or gDNA derived from T cells, B-cell-depleted T cells, or PBMCs. Deeply sampled blood TCRbeta repertoires from subjects exposed to, actively infected with, or recovered from COVID-19 were included in the dataset. A freely available public database, intended as a resource for researchers studying the immune response to SARS-CoV-2, is where the repertoires were released. The samples were drawn from two sources: the first 160 participants of the ongoing ImmuneRACE study, and fewer than 1,500 subjects contributed by 6 global collaborators. A de-identified subject ID, COVID-19 status, age in years and sex were almost always included in the sample metadata. Where available, HLA class I and class II types were obtained from metadata supplied by the sample provider rather than from assay-based typing.

V gives up 2 bases and J gives up 10 bases, and the segment between their germline ends measures 12 bases. Including cysteine and phenylalanine, the CDR3 has 13 amino acids. Just the 39-base CDR3 DNA is kept, in frame starting at base 1. The germline V gene sets CDR1 to SNHLY and CDR2 to FYNNEI. This clone was counted between two and nine times. There is no known antigen for this receptor. Per-nucleotide qualities are absent, and no much larger clonotype sits a single base away. Another Seattle source contributed samples from volunteer blood donors who had recovered from COVID-19. The collaborating institutions used their own protocols to collect whole blood in K2EDTA tubes. For TCRbeta analysis, collaborators shipped samples as frozen whole blood, isolated PBMCs, or DNA extracted from either of those sample types. TCRbeta CDR3 regions were amplified from genomic DNA using the immunoSEQ Assay, a bias-controlled multiplex PCR. The paper's processing steps were these. Within the assay, amplification of reference gene primers was used to estimate how many nucleated cells each sample contained. Sequence reads were collapsed and filtered to measure the absolute abundance of every unique TCRbeta CDR3 rearrangement. For each sample, productive Simpson clonality was calculated as the square root of Simpson's diversity index over productive rearrangements. The clones in this table, taken by TCRdb from immuneACCESS, are in-frame only. Not every clone is retained; where verified, under half of the shortfall comes from an unresolved V gene, and the cause of the rest is unknown. V and J calls plus clone size are reproduced from that table; the DNA served to infer D and trimming. The sample records some 250,000 clones, approximately 82% of which are singletons. The ten largest clonotypes hold about 1.9% of the sample.

Broad study findings and their caveats: The quantity of clinical and demographic metadata differed by source and by participant and was supplied without curation.

This receptor was identified in a man aged 25-45 years who had recovered from COVID-19. The specimen sequenced was peripheral blood. Recombination joined TRBV2 with TRBJ1-5; the D segment could be TRBD1, given 5 matching bases. The DNA sequence follows: TGTGCCAGCAGTGAACAGGGTCACCGACCCCAGCATTTT. Its amino acids are CASSEQGHRPQHF.